This is a list of T cell receptor beta chains from one sample in a study of blood T cell repertoires in COVID-19. Assay used: immunoSEQ multiplex PCR; TCRdb lists only in-frame clones, some missing. The table lists 100,000 to 140,000 clones, 84% of them singletons. Sequencing was carried out using peripheral blood. These receptors originate from a human donor in a cohort sampled during active COVID-19. Both conserved end residues are part of each CDR3. Each record gives: J gene, V gene, D gene, clone size, CDR3 protein, CDR3 DNA. D genes are given only for firm matches. Clone size, where shown, is once, few, many, or a class for clones that have expanded.

TRBJ2-7,TRBV7-9,-,-,CASSLAGSGSYEQYF,TGTGCCAGCAGCTTAGCCGGGTCGGGCTCCTACGAGCAGTACTTC
TRBJ1-2,TRBV5-1,TRBD1,-,CASSGGTVTFNYGYTF,TGCGCCAGCAGCGGAGGGACAGTAACATTTAACTATGGCTACACCTTC
TRBJ2-3,TRBV7-6,-,-,CASGAARGTDTQYF,TGTGCCAGCGGCGCCGCCCGGGGCACAGATACGCAGTATTTT
TRBJ2-3,TRBV11-2,-,-,CASSLMTLGTDTQYF,TGTGCCAGCAGCTTAATGACTCTCGGCACAGATACGCAGTATTTT
TRBJ1-2,TRBV3-1/TRBV3-2,-,-,CASSQRLVYTF,TGTGCCAGCAGCCAACGACTTGTCTACACCTTC
TRBJ2-1,TRBV5-4,TRBD2,-,CASSDPGLAGANEQFF,TGTGCCAGCAGCGATCCGGGACTAGCGGGAGCAAATGAGCAGTTCTTC
TRBJ2-1,TRBV3-1/TRBV3-2,TRBD2,-,CASRGTSGLNEQFF,TGTGCCAGCAGAGGGACTAGCGGCTTAAATGAGCAGTTCTTC
TRBJ2-2,TRBV6-2/TRBV6-3,-,-,CASSLRRGNTGELFF,TGTGCCAGCAGCCTACGGAGGGGAAACACCGGGGAGCTGTTTTTT
TRBJ1-1,TRBV19,-,-,CASRQQGPSRTEAFF,TGTGCCAGTAGACAGCAGGGTCCTAGTCGCACTGAAGCTTTCTTT
TRBJ1-2,TRBV5-1,TRBD1,-,CASSRGAGTDLNYGYTF,TGCGCCAGCAGCCGAGGAGCAGGGACAGACCTTAACTATGGCTACACCTTC
TRBJ1-6,TRBV6-6,-,few,CASSRGAHNSPLHF,TGTGCCAGCAGCCGAGGGGCCCATAATTCACCCCTCCACTTT
TRBJ1-6,TRBV7-9,TRBD1,-,CASSRPTRDRGSPLHF,TGTGCCAGCAGCCGCCCTACCCGGGACAGGGGTTCGCCCCTCCACTTT
TRBJ2-6,TRBV6-4,TRBD1,once,CASSDPGQDSSGANVLTF,TGTGCCAGCAGTGACCCGGGACAGGATTCCTCTGGGGCCAACGTCCTGACTTTC
TRBJ2-3,TRBV27,TRBD1,few,CASGWTGTDTQYF,TGTGCCAGCGGCTGGACAGGGACAGATACGCAGTATTTT
TRBJ2-1,TRBV7-9,-,-,CASSKGVSYNEQFF,TGTGCCAGCAGCAAGGGAGTCTCCTACAATGAGCAGTTCTTC
TRBJ2-1,TRBV6-5,TRBD2,-,CASRFSGAYNEQFF,TGTGCCAGCAGATTTAGCGGGGCCTACAATGAGCAGTTCTTC
TRBJ2-1,TRBV19,TRBD1,-,CASSVLPGQGGHEQFF,TGTGCCAGTAGTGTCCTACCGGGACAGGGGGGCCATGAGCAGTTCTTC
TRBJ1-5,TRBV18,TRBD1,-,CASSPGTGVGNQPQHF,TGTGCCAGCTCACCGGGGACAGGGGTTGGCAATCAGCCCCAGCATTTT
TRBJ1-6,TRBV27,-,once,CASSFITASSYNSPLHF,TGTGCCAGCAGTTTCATCACCGCGAGCTCCTATAATTCACCCCTCCACTTT
TRBJ2-6,TRBV7-2,-,-,CASSSHNVLTF,TGTGCCAGCAGCTCACACAACGTCCTGACTTTC
TRBJ2-7,TRBV5-6,-,few,CASSLGAPPYEQYF,TGTGCCAGCAGCTTGGGGGCTCCCCCCTACGAGCAGTACTTC
TRBJ2-1,TRBV11-2,-,-,CASSLVRPGEQFF,TGTGCCAGCAGCTTAGTGAGGCCCGGTGAGCAGTTCTTC
TRBJ2-2,TRBV9,-,-,CASSVEETNTGELFF,TGTGCCAGCAGCGTGGAGGAAACGAACACCGGGGAGCTGTTTTTT
TRBJ2-3,TRBV9,TRBD1,-,CASSGTGFADTQYF,TGTGCCAGCAGCGGGACAGGGTTCGCAGATACGCAGTATTTT
TRBJ2-5,TRBV12-5,TRBD1,-,CASGLGQGEETQYF,TGTGCTAGTGGTTTGGGACAGGGAGAAGAGACCCAGTACTTC
TRBJ1-1,TRBV19,-,-,CASSFRGTEAFF,TGTGCCAGTAGTTTCAGGGGCACTGAAGCTTTCTTT
TRBJ2-1,TRBV3-1/TRBV3-2,-,-,CASSRTPLRDFIHEQFF,TGTGCCAGCAGCCGCACACCCCTCCGGGATTTTATACATGAGCAGTTCTTC
TRBJ2-2,TRBV7-2,-,once,CASSFPTGRGTGELFF,TGTGCCAGCAGCTTTCCAACAGGAAGGGGGACCGGGGAGCTGTTTTTT
TRBJ2-7,TRBV24-1,-,-,CATSDPGVSYEQYF,TGTGCCACCAGTGATCCAGGGGTTTCCTACGAGCAGTACTTC
TRBJ1-5,TRBV24-1,-,-,CATSASGQFSNQPQHF,TGTGCCACCAGTGCCTCCGGACAGTTTAGCAATCAGCCCCAGCATTTT
TRBJ1-3,TRBV19,-,-,CASSNSGNTIYF,TGTGCCAGTAGCAACTCTGGAAACACCATATATTTT
TRBJ2-3,TRBV12-3/TRBV12-4,-,-,CASRAANTDTQYF,TGTGCCAGCAGAGCGGCCAACACAGATACGCAGTATTTT
TRBJ1-1,TRBV18,TRBD1,-,CASSSDRGAEAFF,TGTGCCAGCTCTTCAGACAGGGGTGCTGAAGCTTTCTTT
TRBJ2-1,TRBV6-6,-,-,CASSYRQENNEQFF,TGTGCCAGCAGTTACCGGCAGGAAAATAATGAGCAGTTCTTC
TRBJ1-5,TRBV12-5,-,-,CASGRDSSQPQHF,TGTGCTAGTGGTCGCGACAGTAGTCAGCCCCAGCATTTT
TRBJ1-2,TRBV9,TRBD1,-,CASSEGTGGYGYTF,TGTGCCAGCAGCGAAGGGACAGGGGGCTATGGCTACACCTTC
TRBJ2-1,TRBV19,TRBD2,-,CASRRTSGSINEQFF,TGTGCCAGTCGGAGAACTAGCGGGAGCATCAATGAGCAGTTCTTC
TRBJ2-6,TRBV7-6,-,-,CASSLEPTGANVLTF,TGTGCCAGCAGCTTAGAGCCTACTGGGGCCAACGTCCTGACTTTC
TRBJ2-5,TRBV27,TRBD2,-,CASSLSGFWGGQETQYF,TGTGCCAGCAGTTTATCGGGATTCTGGGGGGGCCAAGAGACCCAGTACTTC
TRBJ1-2,TRBV18,TRBD1,once,CASSPAGTGGFVGYTF,TGTGCCAGCTCACCCGCCGGGACAGGGGGCTTCGTTGGCTACACCTTC
TRBJ2-7,TRBV4-2,-,-,CASSQESSRHEQYF,TGTGCCAGCAGCCAAGAATCTAGTCGCCACGAGCAGTACTTC
TRBJ2-7,TRBV3-1/TRBV3-2,-,-,CASSQVRYEQYF,TGTGCCAGCAGCCAAGTCCGTTACGAGCAGTACTTC
TRBJ2-5,TRBV10-3,TRBD2,-,CAISALAGGQETQYF,TGTGCCATCAGTGCACTAGCGGGAGGGCAAGAGACCCAGTACTTC
TRBJ2-1,TRBV19,-,-,CASSSGGYNEQFF,TGTGCCAGTAGTTCCGGAGGATACAATGAGCAGTTCTTC
TRBJ2-5,TRBV5-6,TRBD1,-,CASSLRQGEETQYF,TGTGCCAGCAGCTTAAGACAGGGGGAAGAGACCCAGTACTTC
TRBJ2-1,TRBV3-1/TRBV3-2,TRBD2,-,CACGSGSNEQFF,TGTGCCTGCGGGAGCGGGAGCAATGAGCAGTTCTTC
TRBJ2-3,TRBV7-9,-,few,CASSPHTTDTQYF,TGTGCCAGCAGCCCCCACACCACAGATACGCAGTATTTT